The clone carrying this T cell receptor beta chain was counted between two and nine times. These data belong to a study of blood T cell repertoires in COVID-19. Study information: Italy, Spain and the United States were the sources of the convalescent and acute COVID-19 samples. The cDNA or gDNA used as material had been derived from T cells, B-cell-depleted T cells, or PBMCs.

Data came from immunoSEQ multiplex PCR; TCRdb stores just in-frame clones and leaves some out. The profile shows a few hundred thousand clones, approximately 83% of them singletons. Enrolled through a virtual design, the participants were between 18 and 89 years of age and came from approximately 25 US areas. Donors of Cohort 3 who recovered were those that had two negative PCRs, clearance, or symptom resolution. Germline V gene data show CDR1 as SEHNR and CDR2 as FQNEAQ (reference sequence). Trimming pared 8 bases from V and 0 bases from J, leaving 11 bases between. The CDR3 length is 13 residues. This sequence originates from a man in his fifties or sixties who had recovered from COVID-19. Material for sequencing was PBMCs or T cells enriched from blood (not recorded which). The rearrangement joins TRBV7-9 to TRBJ2-7; a weak D match, TRBD2 (6 bases). The CDR3 DNA is TGTGCCAGCGGGGGGACCGCCTCCTACGAGCAGTACTTC. This gives the protein CASGGTASYEQYF.